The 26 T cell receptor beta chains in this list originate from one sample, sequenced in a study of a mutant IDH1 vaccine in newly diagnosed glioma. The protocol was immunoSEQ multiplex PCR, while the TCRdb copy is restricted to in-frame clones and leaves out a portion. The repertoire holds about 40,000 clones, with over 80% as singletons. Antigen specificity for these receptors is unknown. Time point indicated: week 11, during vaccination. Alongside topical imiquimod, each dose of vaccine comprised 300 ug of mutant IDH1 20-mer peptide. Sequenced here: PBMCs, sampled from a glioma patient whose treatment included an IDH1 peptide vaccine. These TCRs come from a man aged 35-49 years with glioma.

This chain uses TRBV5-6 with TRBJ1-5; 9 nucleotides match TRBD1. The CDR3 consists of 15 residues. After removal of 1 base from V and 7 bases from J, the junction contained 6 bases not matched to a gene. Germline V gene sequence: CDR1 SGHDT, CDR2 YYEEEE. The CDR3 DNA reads TGTGCCAGCAGCTTGTTGGGACAGGGTGGACAGCCCCAGCATTTT. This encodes CASSLLGQGGQPQHF.

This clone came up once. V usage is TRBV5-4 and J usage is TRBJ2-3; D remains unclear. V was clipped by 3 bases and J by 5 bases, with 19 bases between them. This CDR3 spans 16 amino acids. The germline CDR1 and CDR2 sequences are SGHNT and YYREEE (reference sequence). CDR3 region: CASSSPGSLARDTQYF. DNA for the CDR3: TGTGCCAGCAGCTCCCCGGGCTCCTTGGCACGAGATACGCAGTATTTT.

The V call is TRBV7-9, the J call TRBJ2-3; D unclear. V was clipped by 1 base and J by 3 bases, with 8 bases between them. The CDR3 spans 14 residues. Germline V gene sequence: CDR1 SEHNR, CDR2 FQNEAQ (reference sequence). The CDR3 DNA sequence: TGTGCCAGCAGCTTAGGTGGGATGACAGATACGCAGTATTTT. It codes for CASSLGGMTDTQYF.

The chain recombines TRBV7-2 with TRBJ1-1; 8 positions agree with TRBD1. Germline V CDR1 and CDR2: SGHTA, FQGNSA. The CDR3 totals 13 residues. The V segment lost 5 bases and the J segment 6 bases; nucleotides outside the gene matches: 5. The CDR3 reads CASSLQQGAEAFF. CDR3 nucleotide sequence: TGTGCCAGCAGCCTCCAACAGGGGGCTGAAGCTTTCTTT.

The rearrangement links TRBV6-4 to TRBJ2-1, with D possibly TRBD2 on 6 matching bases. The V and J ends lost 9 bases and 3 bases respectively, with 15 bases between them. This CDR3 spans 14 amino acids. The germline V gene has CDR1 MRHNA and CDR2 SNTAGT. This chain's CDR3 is CASSTSSIYNEQFF. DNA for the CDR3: TGTGCCAGTTCAACTAGCAGCATCTACAATGAGCAGTTCTTC.

The CDR3 loop is CASSETQGPYGYTF. The CDR3 DNA sequence: TGTGCCAGCAGTGAGACACAGGGCCCCTATGGCTACACCTTC. This chain joins TRBV6-4 and TRBJ1-2, with D possibly being TRBD1 (6 bases). V dropped 3 bases and J dropped 4 bases, with 12 bases sitting between them. Germline assignment: CDR1 MRHNA and CDR2 SNTAGT. The CDR3 is 14 residues long.

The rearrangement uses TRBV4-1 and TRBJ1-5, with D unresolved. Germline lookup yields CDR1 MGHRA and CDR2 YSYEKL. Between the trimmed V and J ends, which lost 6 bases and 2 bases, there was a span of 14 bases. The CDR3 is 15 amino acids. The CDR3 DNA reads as TGCGCCAGCAGGCCAAGTTATACTGGCAATCAGCCCCAGCATTTT. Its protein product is CASRPSYTGNQPQHF.

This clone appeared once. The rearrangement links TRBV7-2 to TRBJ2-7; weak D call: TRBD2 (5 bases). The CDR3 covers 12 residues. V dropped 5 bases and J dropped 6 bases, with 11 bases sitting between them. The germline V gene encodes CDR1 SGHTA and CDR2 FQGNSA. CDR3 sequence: CASSGRGAEQYF. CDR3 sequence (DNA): TGTGCCAGCAGCGGCCGGGGAGCCGAGCAGTACTTC.

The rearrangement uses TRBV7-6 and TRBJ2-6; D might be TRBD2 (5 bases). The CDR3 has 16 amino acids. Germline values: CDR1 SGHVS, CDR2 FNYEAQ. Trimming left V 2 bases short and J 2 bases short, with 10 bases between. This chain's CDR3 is CASSLRGGAGANVLTF. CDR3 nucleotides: TGTGCCAGCAGCTTACGGGGTGGAGCTGGGGCCAACGTCCTGACTTTC.

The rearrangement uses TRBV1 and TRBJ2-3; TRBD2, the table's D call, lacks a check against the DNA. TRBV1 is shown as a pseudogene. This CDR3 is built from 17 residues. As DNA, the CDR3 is TGCACCAGCAGCCAACCCTCAACTAGCGGGGGGACCCCGGCGCAGTATTTT. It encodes CTSSQPSTSGGTPAQYF.

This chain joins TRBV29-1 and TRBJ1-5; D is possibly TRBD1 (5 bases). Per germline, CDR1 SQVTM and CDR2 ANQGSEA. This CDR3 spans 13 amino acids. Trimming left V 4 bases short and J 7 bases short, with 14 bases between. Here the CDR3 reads CSVGGGTLQPQHF. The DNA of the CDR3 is TGCAGCGTTGGGGGAGGGACCCTGCAGCCCCAGCATTTT.

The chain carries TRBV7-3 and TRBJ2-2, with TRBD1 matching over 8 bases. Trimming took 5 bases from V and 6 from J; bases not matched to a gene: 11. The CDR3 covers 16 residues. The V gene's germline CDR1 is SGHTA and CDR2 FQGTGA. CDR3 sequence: CASSPSGQGLSGELFF. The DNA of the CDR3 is TGTGCCAGCAGCCCCAGTGGACAGGGATTGTCCGGGGAGCTGTTTTTT.

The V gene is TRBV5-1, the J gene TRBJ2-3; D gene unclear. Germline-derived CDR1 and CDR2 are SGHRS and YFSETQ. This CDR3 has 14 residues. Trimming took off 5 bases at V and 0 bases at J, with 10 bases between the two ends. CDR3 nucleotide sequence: TGCGCCAGCAGTTATTCGACAAGCACAGATACGCAGTATTTT. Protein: CASSYSTSTDTQYF.

The CDR3 DNA reads TGTGCCAGCAGTGAAGAGGGGCCGAACACTGAAGCTTTCTTT. It specifies CASSEEGPNTEAFF. The V call is TRBV6-1, the J call TRBJ1-1, with D possibly TRBD1 on 5 matching bases. Trimming took 1 base from V and 1 from J, leaving 7 bases between them. This CDR3 contains 14 residues. CDR1 MNHNS and CDR2 SASEGT come from the germline V gene.

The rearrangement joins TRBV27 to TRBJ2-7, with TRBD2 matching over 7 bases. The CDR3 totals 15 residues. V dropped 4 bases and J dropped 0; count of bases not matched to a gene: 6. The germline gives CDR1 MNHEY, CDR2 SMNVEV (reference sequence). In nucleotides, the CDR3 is TGTGCCAGCAGTTGGGGGGGAGGAAGCTCCTACGAGCAGTACTTC. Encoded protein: CASSWGGGSSYEQYF.

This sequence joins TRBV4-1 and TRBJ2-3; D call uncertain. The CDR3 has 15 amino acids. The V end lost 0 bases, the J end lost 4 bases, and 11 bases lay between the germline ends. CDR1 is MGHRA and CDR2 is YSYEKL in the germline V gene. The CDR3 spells CASSQDRVAADTQYF. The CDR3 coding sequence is TGCGCCAGCAGCCAAGATAGGGTAGCTGCAGATACGCAGTATTTT.

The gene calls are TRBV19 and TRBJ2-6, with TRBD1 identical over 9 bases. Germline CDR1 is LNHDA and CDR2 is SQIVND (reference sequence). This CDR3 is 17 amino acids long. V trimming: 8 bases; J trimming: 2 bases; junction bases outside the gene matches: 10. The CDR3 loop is CASATPRTGAGANVLTF. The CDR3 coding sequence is TGTGCCAGTGCCACCCCTAGGACAGGGGCTGGGGCCAACGTCCTGACTTTC.

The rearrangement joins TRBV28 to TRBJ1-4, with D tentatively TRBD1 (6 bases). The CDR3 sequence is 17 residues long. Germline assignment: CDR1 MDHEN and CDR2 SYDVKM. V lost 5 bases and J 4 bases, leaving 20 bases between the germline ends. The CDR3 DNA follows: TGTGCCAGCAGTCCTAACCCCGGACAGCCTAATAATGAAAAACTGTTTTTT. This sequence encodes CASSPNPGQPNNEKLFF.

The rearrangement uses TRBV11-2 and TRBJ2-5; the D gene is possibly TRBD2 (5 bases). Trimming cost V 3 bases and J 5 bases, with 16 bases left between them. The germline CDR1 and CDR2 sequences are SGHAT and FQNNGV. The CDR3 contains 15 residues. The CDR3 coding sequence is TGTGCCAGCAGCTTTAGGCTAGCCTACGGTGAGACCCAGTACTTC. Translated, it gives CASSFRLAYGETQYF.

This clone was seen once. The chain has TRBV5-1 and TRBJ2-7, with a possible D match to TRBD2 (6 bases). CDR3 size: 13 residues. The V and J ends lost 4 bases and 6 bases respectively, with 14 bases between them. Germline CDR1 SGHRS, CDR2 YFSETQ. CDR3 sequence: CASSPGVGSEQYF. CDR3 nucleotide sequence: TGCGCCAGCAGCCCGGGAGTTGGGTCCGAGCAGTACTTC.

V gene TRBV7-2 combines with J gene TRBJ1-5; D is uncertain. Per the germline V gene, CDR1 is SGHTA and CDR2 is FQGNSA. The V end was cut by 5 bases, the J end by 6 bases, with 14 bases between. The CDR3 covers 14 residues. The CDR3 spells CASSRGGEAQPQHF. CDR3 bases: TGTGCCAGCAGCCGAGGCGGGGAGGCTCAGCCCCAGCATTTT.

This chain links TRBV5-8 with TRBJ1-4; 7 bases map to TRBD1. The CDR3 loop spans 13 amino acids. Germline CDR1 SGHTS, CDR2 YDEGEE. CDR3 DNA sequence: TGTGCTTCAGCCCGACAGGGTGGTGAAAAACTGTTTTTT. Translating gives CASARQGGEKLFF. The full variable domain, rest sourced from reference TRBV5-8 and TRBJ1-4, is EAGVTQSPTHLIKTRGQQATLRCSPISGHTSVYWYQQALGLGLQFLLWYDEGEERNRGNFPPRFSGRQFPNYSSELNVNALELEDSALYLCASARQGGEKLFFGSGTQLSVL.

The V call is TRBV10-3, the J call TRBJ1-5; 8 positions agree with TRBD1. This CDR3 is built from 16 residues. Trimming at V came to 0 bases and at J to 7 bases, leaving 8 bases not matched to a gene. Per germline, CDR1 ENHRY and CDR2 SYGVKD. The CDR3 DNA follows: TGTGCCATCAGTGAGTCGGGGACAGGAGTCGGACAGCCCCAGCATTTT. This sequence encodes CAISESGTGVGQPQHF.

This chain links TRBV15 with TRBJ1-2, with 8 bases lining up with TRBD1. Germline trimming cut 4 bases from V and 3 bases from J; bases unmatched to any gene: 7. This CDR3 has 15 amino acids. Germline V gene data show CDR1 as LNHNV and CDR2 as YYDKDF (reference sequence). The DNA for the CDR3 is TGTGCCACCAGCACAACCGGACAGGGTCACTATGGCTACACCTTC. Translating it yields CATSTTGQGHYGYTF.

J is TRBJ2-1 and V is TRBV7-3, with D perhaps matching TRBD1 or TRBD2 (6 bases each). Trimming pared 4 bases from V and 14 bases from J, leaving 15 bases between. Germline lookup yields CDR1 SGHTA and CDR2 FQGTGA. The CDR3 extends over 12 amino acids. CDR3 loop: CASSSLRGPEFF. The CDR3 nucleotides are TGTGCCAGCAGCTCCCTCCGGGGGCCGGAGTTCTTC. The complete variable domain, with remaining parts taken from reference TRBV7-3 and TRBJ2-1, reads GAGVSQTPSNKVTEKGKYVELRCDPISGHTALYWYRQSLGQGPEFLIYFQGTGAADDSGLPNDRFFAVRPEGSVSTLKIQRTERGDSAVYLCASSSLRGPEFFGPGTRLTVL.

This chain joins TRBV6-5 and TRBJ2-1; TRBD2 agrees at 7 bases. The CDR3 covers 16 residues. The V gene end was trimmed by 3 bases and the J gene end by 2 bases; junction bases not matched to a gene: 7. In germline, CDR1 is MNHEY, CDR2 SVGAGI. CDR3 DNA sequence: TGTGCCAGCAGTTATGGCGGGAGAGGAACCTACAATGAGCAGTTCTTC. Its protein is CASSYGGRGTYNEQFF.